This T cell receptor (beta chain) was sequenced during a study of blood T cell repertoires in COVID-19. Study overall: Acute-phase and convalescent COVID-19 samples originated in the United States, Italy and Spain. T cells, B-cell-depleted T cells, or PBMCs provided the cDNA or gDNA that served as material.

Germline V gene sequence: CDR1 SNHLY, CDR2 FYNNEI. V lost 2 bases, J lost 4 bases, and 8 bases lay in between. The CDR3 contains 13 residues. Original methodology: Estimation of nucleated cell counts relied on the amplification of reference gene primers. Here immunoSEQ multiplex PCR was the method, and the copy in TCRdb shows in-frame clones only, minus some. D and trimming come from the DNA, and the V and J calls and clone size come from that table. The sample lists approximately 49,000 clones; under 70% were seen once. The TCR was taken from a woman between 65 and 79 years old with acute or convalescent COVID-19. Input material: peripheral blood. The chain employs TRBV2 and TRBJ2-5; D perhaps matches TRBD1 (6 bases). This CDR3 reads CASSESRGETQYF. Here the CDR3 DNA reads TGTGCCAGCAGTGAATCCAGGGGAGAGACCCAGTACTTC.